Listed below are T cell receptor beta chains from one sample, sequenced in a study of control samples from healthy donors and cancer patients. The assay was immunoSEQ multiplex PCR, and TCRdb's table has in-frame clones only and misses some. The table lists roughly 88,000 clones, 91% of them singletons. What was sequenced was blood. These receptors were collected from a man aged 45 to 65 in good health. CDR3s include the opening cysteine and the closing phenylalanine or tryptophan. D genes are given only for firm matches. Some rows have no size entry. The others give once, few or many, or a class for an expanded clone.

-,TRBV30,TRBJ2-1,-,CAWTRSGYEQFF,TGTGCCTGGACCCGGTCAGGGTATGAGCAGTTCTTC
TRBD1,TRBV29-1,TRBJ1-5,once,CSVGQGAGQPQHF,TGCAGCGTTGGACAGGGGGCCGGTCAGCCCCAGCATTTT
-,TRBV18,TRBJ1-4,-,CASSPVYGQGSEKLFF,TGTGCCAGCTCACCGGTATATGGTCAGGGGTCGGAAAAACTGTTTTTT
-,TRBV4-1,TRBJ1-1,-,CASSQKFSAPTEAFF,TGCGCCAGCAGCCAGAAGTTCTCTGCACCCACTGAAGCTTTCTTT
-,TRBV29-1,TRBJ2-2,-,CSYLQQGNGELFF,TGCAGCTACCTTCAACAGGGAAACGGGGAGCTGTTTTTT
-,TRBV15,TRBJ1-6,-,CATSREPGDTSSPLHF,TGTGCCACCAGCAGAGAGCCAGGGGACACAAGTTCACCCCTCCACTTT
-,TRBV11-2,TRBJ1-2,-,CASSRKGQPDDGYTF,TGTGCCAGCAGCCGTAAAGGACAGCCGGACGATGGCTACACCTTC
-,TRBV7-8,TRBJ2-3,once,CASSFSWGTDTQYF,TGTGCCAGCAGCTTCAGTTGGGGCACAGATACGCAGTATTTT
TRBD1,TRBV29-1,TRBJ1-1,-,CSAPTTGGGTEAFF,TGCAGCGCTCCAACGACAGGGGGCGGGACTGAAGCTTTCTTT
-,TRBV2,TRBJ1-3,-,CASSERPAGDTIYF,TGTGCCAGCAGTGAACGGCCGGCTGGAGACACCATATATTTT
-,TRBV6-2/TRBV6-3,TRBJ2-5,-,CASSPPGGWQETQYF,TGTGCCAGCAGTCCCCCTGGGGGCTGGCAAGAGACCCAGTACTTC
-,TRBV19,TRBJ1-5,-,CASSGNYQPQHF,TGTGCCAGTAGTGGTAATTATCAGCCCCAGCATTTT
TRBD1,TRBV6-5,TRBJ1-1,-,CASSHRGTNTEAFF,TGTGCCAGCAGTCACAGGGGGACGAACACTGAAGCTTTCTTT
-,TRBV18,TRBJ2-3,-,CASSPQGGASTDTQYF,TGTGCCAGCTCACCCCAGGGGGGGGCGAGCACAGATACGCAGTATTTT
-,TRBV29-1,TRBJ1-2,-,CSVEKGSNTGYTF,TGCAGCGTTGAGAAGGGCTCTAATACTGGCTACACCTTC
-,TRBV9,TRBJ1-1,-,CASSVTGGGTEAFF,TGTGCCAGCAGCGTGACAGGTGGAGGCACTGAAGCTTTCTTT
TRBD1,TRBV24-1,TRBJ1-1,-,CATRGHGQGSTFF,TGTGCCACTCGAGGGCATGGACAGGGTTCGACTTTCTTT
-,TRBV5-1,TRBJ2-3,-,CASSLSGGMDTQYF,TGCGCCAGCAGCTTATCTGGGGGCATGGATACGCAGTATTTT
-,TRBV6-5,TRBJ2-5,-,CASSFRERETQYF,TGTGCCAGCAGCTTCCGGGAAAGGGAGACCCAGTACTTC
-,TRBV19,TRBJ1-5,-,CASSTRVQAAGNQPQHF,TGTGCCAGTAGTACCCGGGTACAGGCTGCCGGCAATCAGCCCCAGCATTTT
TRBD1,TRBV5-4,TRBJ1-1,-,CASRRQGNPEAFF,TGTGCCAGCAGGAGACAGGGGAATCCTGAAGCTTTCTTT
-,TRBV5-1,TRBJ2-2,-,CASSFDGSNTGELFF,TGCGCCAGCAGCTTTGACGGATCGAACACCGGGGAGCTGTTTTTT
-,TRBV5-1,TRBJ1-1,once,CASSLPGSKAFF,TGCGCCAGCAGCTTACCCGGCAGCAAAGCTTTCTTT
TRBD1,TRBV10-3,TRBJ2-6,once,CAISPLPTGYDSGANVLTF,TGTGCCATCAGTCCCTTACCGACAGGGTACGACTCTGGGGCCAACGTCCTGACTTTC
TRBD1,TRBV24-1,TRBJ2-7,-,CATSGGQGTHEQYF,TGTGCCACGTCTGGGGGACAGGGCACCCACGAGCAGTACTTC
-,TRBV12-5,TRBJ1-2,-,CATPGGDYGYTF,TGCGCCACGCCCGGGGGGGACTATGGCTACACCTTC
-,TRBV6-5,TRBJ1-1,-,CASNPTTGPKAFF,TGTGCCAGCAACCCAACCACAGGTCCGAAAGCTTTCTTT
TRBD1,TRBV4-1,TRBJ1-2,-,CASSQVLTRGPYGYTF,TGCGCCAGCAGCCAAGTGCTTACCAGGGGGCCCTATGGCTACACCTTC
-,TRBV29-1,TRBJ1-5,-,CSVEEQIDQPQHF,TGCAGCGTTGAAGAGCAGATCGATCAGCCCCAGCATTTT
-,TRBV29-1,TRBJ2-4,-,CSVAWTSGAKNIQYF,TGCAGCGTCGCTTGGACATCTGGGGCCAAAAACATTCAGTACTTC
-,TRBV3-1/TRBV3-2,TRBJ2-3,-,CASSQGGRGSSTDTQYF,TGTGCCAGCAGCCAAGGTGGCCGGGGGTCTAGCACAGATACGCAGTATTTT
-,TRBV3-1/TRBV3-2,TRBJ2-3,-,CASSQRLGSTDTQYF,TGCGCCAGCAGCCAAAGGTTAGGTAGCACAGATACGCAGTATTTT
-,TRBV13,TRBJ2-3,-,CASSLGTGATDTQYF,TGTGCCAGCAGCTTAGGGACCGGGGCCACAGATACGCAGTATTTT
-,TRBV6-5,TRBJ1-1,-,CASSYSGRGMNTEAFF,TGTGCCAGCAGTTACTCGGGGAGGGGGATGAACACTGAAGCTTTCTTT
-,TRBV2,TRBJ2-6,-,CASSAPGQFSSGANVLTF,TGTGCCAGCAGCGCCCCCGGACAGTTCAGCTCTGGGGCCAACGTCCTGACTTTC
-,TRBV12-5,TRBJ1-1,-,CASGLVIRSLVTEAFF,TGTGCTAGTGGTTTGGTAATTAGGAGCCTGGTTACTGAAGCTTTCTTT
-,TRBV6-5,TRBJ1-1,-,CASIGPGNTEAFF,TGTGCCAGCATTGGCCCGGGGAACACTGAAGCTTTCTTT
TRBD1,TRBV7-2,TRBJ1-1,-,CASSLTGSNTEAFF,TGTGCCAGCAGCCTGACAGGGTCGAACACTGAAGCTTTCTTT
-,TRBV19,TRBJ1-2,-,CASIEQGSNYGYTF,TGTGCCAGTATAGAGCAGGGCTCTAACTATGGCTACACCTTC
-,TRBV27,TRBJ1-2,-,CASRPLLGAHGYTF,TGTGCCAGCAGACCCCTATTAGGGGCTCATGGCTACACCTTC
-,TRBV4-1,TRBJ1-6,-,CASSQEPNYYNSPLHF,TGCGCCAGCAGCCAAGAACCGAACTACTATAATTCACCCCTCCACTTT
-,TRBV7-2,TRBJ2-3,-,CASSLGAGFTDTQYF,TGTGCCAGCAGCTTAGGGGCGGGGTTCACAGATACGCAGTATTTT
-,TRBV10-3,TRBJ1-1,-,CAISESGGPEAFF,TGTGCCATCAGTGAGTCGGGTGGACCTGAAGCTTTCTTT
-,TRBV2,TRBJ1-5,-,CASSPQGMEQPQHF,TGTGCCAGCAGTCCACAGGGAATGGAACAGCCCCAGCATTTT